These 3 T cell receptor beta chains share one sample of origin, sequenced in a study of identical twins. TCRdb passed the 5' RACE reads through MiXCR, listing each CDR3 protein once. The data contain about 490,000 distinct CDR3 sequences, around 15% of them singletons. The data also belong to a second study, concerning yellow fever vaccine responses in identical twins.

The sequencing sample was made of CD4+ T cells sorted from blood. These receptors were obtained from a woman between 18 and 29 years old in good health.

This clonotype was found a few times. V is TRBV5-1 and J is TRBJ2-5; 7 nucleotides agree with TRBD2. Germline CDR1 SGHRS, CDR2 YFSETQ. CDR3 length: 17 residues. J lost 5 bases, V lost 0 bases, and 13 bases had no gene match. The CDR3 nucleotides read TGCGCCAGCAGCTTGGCCTTACTCGCGGGAGAGGTGGAGACCCAGTACTTC. Its translation: CASSLALLAGEVETQYF.

This clonotype was counted a few times. The gene calls are TRBV15 and TRBJ2-7, with D perhaps TRBD1 (6 bases). The germline CDR1 and CDR2 sequences are LNHNV and YYDKDF (reference sequence). The CDR3 consists of 15 residues. Deletions cut 0 bases from V and 4 bases from J, with 13 bases between. The CDR3 nucleotides read TGTGCCACCAGCAGAGACAGGGGCCGATTGTACGAGCAGTACTTC. Protein product: CATSRDRGRLYEQYF.

V usage is TRBV7-6 and J usage is TRBJ2-1, with D tentatively TRBD1 (6 bases). Germline CDR1 reads SGHVS; CDR2 reads FNYEAQ. The CDR3 has 18 residues. V was shortened by 0 bases and J by 8 bases, with 23 bases between the two germline ends. CDR3 sequence reads: CASSLALPTGLLSYEQFF. The CDR3 nucleotides are TGTGCCAGCAGCTTAGCTCTCCCTACAGGGCTCCTAAGCTATGAGCAGTTCTTC.